These 27 T cell receptor beta chains were sequenced from one sample in a study of CD8 T cells in Susac syndrome. With random hexamers, reverse transcription was performed on roughly 0.45 to 1 ug of RNA. From the immunoSEQ multiplex PCR reads, TCRdb called clonotypes with MiXCR, one entry per CDR3 protein. The sample lists 150,000 to 200,000 distinct CDR3 sequences, under 95% occurring once. The sequenced material came from CD4+ T cells from PBMCs. These receptors came from a human donor in good health.

The rearrangement uses TRBV7-9 and TRBJ2-1; D remains ambiguous. The CDR3 sequence is 15 residues long. Trimming took off 2 bases at V and 0 bases at J, with 8 bases between the two ends. Germline V gene data show CDR1 as SEHNR and CDR2 as FQNEAQ (reference sequence). Here the CDR3 reads CASSLRGPSYNEQFF. CDR3 DNA: TGTGCCAGCAGCTTAAGAGGCCCCTCCTACAATGAGCAGTTCTTC.

This clonotype was detected once. DNA of the CDR3: TGTGCCAGCAGCGTGGCCGGGACTAGCCACACCGGGGAGCTGTTTTTT. It specifies CASSVAGTSHTGELFF. This sequence joins TRBV9 and TRBJ2-2; 9 nucleotides line up with TRBD2. This CDR3 is 16 amino acids long. Germline CDR1 SGDLS, CDR2 YYNGEE. V lost 2 bases, J lost 3 bases, and 5 bases stayed unmatched.

The chain recombines TRBV19 with TRBJ1-1; the match to TRBD1 covers 7 bases. The CDR3 is 14 residues long. Germline V gene lookup returns CDR1 LNHDA and CDR2 SQIVND (reference sequence). V lost 3 bases to trimming and J lost 1 base; unmatched junction nucleotides: 2. The CDR3 region is CASSMRQGNTEAFF. CDR3 sequence (DNA): TGTGCCAGTAGTATGAGACAGGGGAACACTGAAGCTTTCTTT.

The chain combines TRBV5-4 with TRBJ2-2; D possibly corresponds to TRBD2 (6 bases). Germline V gene sequence: CDR1 SGHNT, CDR2 YYREEE (reference sequence). The ends were cut back, 4 bases at V and 5 bases at J, with 15 bases in the middle. The CDR3 is 15 amino acids. This chain's CDR3 is CASSPSGVTTGELFF. CDR3 bases: TGTGCCAGCAGCCCCTCGGGGGTCACAACCGGGGAGCTGTTTTTT.

The V and J genes are TRBV5-1 and TRBJ2-5; 8 bases line up with TRBD1. The trim removed 3 bases at V and 4 bases at J, leaving 8 bases unmatched. Per germline, CDR1 SGHRS and CDR2 YFSETQ. The CDR3 is 15 amino acids. The CDR3 DNA reads as TGCGCCAGCAGCTCCCGGGACGGACAGGGAGAGACCCAGTACTTC. Its translation: CASSSRDGQGETQYF.

The chain uses TRBV5-4 and TRBJ2-7; 10 bases agree with TRBD1. The V gene's germline CDR1 is SGHNT and CDR2 YYREEE (reference sequence). The CDR3 contains 15 residues. Germline trimming cut 5 bases from V and 2 bases from J; bases unmatched to any gene: 7. The CDR3 DNA sequence: TGTGCCAGCAGTCTGACAGGGGGCCCTCCCTACGAGCAGTACTTC. Encoded protein: CASSLTGGPPYEQYF.

A single count supports this clonotype. This chain's CDR3 is CATSLRDRGYEQYF. CDR3 in DNA: TGTGCCACCAGCCTCCGGGACAGGGGTTACGAGCAGTACTTC. V usage is TRBV15 and J usage is TRBJ2-7; 10 positions match TRBD1. With V trimmed by 5 bases and J by 4 bases, 5 bases remained unmatched. The germline CDR1 and CDR2 sequences are LNHNV and YYDKDF (reference sequence). The CDR3 is 14 amino acids.

This chain joins TRBV6-2 or TRBV6-3 and TRBJ2-3, with 8 bases fitting TRBD2. CDR3 length: 16 residues. V lost 0 bases to trimming and J lost 1 base; unmatched junction nucleotides: 3. Per the germline V gene, CDR1 is MNHEY and CDR2 is SVGEGT. The CDR3 sequence is CASSYSAGVGTDTQYF. In DNA, the CDR3 is TGTGCCAGCAGTTACTCAGCGGGAGTTGGCACAGATACGCAGTATTTT.

This sequence joins TRBV7-3 and TRBJ2-3; D not certain. V was cut by 0 bases and J by 0 bases, with 16 bases left in between. The CDR3 loop spans 18 amino acids. CDR1 SGHTA and CDR2 FQGTGA come from the germline V gene. In nucleotides, the CDR3 is TGTGCCAGCAGCTTAACGTTTTGGGCGGTACCTAGCACAGATACGCAGTATTTT. It translates to CASSLTFWAVPSTDTQYF.

The rearrangement joins TRBV7-2 to TRBJ2-7, with 8 nucleotides matching TRBD2. Germline values: CDR1 SGHTA, CDR2 FQGNSA. The CDR3 runs to 14 residues. The junction had 9 bases not matched to a gene; V was cut back by 5 bases and J by 6 bases. CDR3 amino acids: CASSPSGRAGEQYF. CDR3 coding DNA: TGTGCCAGCAGCCCATCCGGGAGGGCTGGCGAGCAGTACTTC. Drawing the rest from reference TRBV7-2 and TRBJ2-7, the complete variable domain is GAGVSQSPSNKVTEKGKDVELRCDPISGHTALYWYRQSLGQGLEFLIYFQGNSAPDKSGLPSDRFSAERTGGSVSTLTIQRTQQEDSAVYLCASSPSGRAGEQYFGPGTRLTVT.

The chain combines TRBV5-1 with TRBJ2-3; possible D gene TRBD1, 5 bases. Germline V gene sequence: CDR1 SGHRS, CDR2 YFSETQ. The V and J ends lost 5 bases and 2 bases respectively, with 15 bases between them. The CDR3 is made up of 15 amino acids. In nucleotides, the CDR3 is TGCGCCAGCAGGTCTGGGCAGGGTTCCACAGATACGCAGTATTTT. Its translation is CASRSGQGSTDTQYF.

This sequence joins TRBV20-1 and TRBJ2-1; D is perhaps TRBD2 (6 bases). The CDR3 has 16 amino acids. V was trimmed by 6 bases and J by 3 bases, leaving 21 bases between them. Germline-derived CDR1 and CDR2 are DFQATT and SNEGSKA (reference sequence). CDR3 DNA sequence: TGCAGTGCGGAGGGCCTAGGAGCGCAAGTCTACAATGAGCAGTTCTTC. This gives the protein CSAEGLGAQVYNEQFF.

This clonotype was detected once. The chain is built from TRBV10-2 and TRBJ2-5, with D perhaps given as TRBD1 or TRBD2 (5 bases each). V was pared by 2 bases and J by 4 bases, with 8 bases between. CDR3 length equals 13 residues. The V gene's germline CDR1 is WSHSY and CDR2 SAAADI. The CDR3 nucleotides are TGCGCCAGCAGTGAGGCAGGGAGAGAGACCCAGTACTTC. Its translation: CASSEAGRETQYF.

The rearrangement joins TRBV19 to TRBJ1-5, with D possibly matching TRBD1 (5 bases). The CDR3 contains 16 residues. V was shortened by 1 base and J by 4 bases, with 14 bases between the two germline ends. Per the germline V gene, CDR1 is LNHDA and CDR2 is SQIVND (reference sequence). CDR3 nucleotide sequence: TGTGCCAGTAGTATAGCCCGGGGGAGGCTAAATCAGCCCCAGCATTTT. This gives the protein CASSIARGRLNQPQHF.

This clonotype showed up just a few times. The chain is built from TRBV12-3 or TRBV12-4 and TRBJ2-7; 8 positions match TRBD2. This CDR3 is built from 14 residues. V lost 6 bases to trimming and J lost 2 bases; unmatched junction nucleotides: 6. The CDR3 DNA reads as TGTGCCAGCAGCGTTAGCGGGACCGCCTACGAGCAGTACTTC. Its protein is CASSVSGTAYEQYF.

The V gene is TRBV6-5, the J gene TRBJ2-7; D assignment may be TRBD1 or TRBD2 (5 bases each). CDR1 is MNHEY, CDR2 SVGAGI, per germline. CDR3 length equals 13 residues. V lost 5 bases to trimming and J lost 1 base, with 9 bases between them. The CDR3 here is CASSRDRSYEQYF. The CDR3 DNA follows: TGTGCCAGCAGTCGGGACCGATCCTACGAGCAGTACTTC.

V and J are TRBV28 and TRBJ2-1, with D possibly matching TRBD2 (6 bases). From germline, CDR1 is MDHEN and CDR2 SYDVKM. The CDR3 is made up of 16 amino acids. Trimming removed 3 bases at V and 2 bases at J, with 14 bases between. The CDR3 is CASSLGGKGPYNEQFF. The CDR3, as DNA: TGTGCCAGCAGTTTGGGCGGGAAGGGGCCCTACAATGAGCAGTTCTTC.

The rearrangement uses TRBV24-1 and TRBJ2-1, with 9 nucleotides matching TRBD1. The CDR3 spans 16 residues. The ends lost 6 bases at V and 0 bases at J; junction bases unmatched: 5. CDR1 KGHDR and CDR2 SFDVKD come from the germline V gene. Written as DNA, the CDR3 is TGTGCCACCAGTTCTGCGGACAGGGGCTCCTACAATGAGCAGTTCTTC. Its protein is CATSSADRGSYNEQFF.

The chain recombines TRBV5-1 with TRBJ2-5, with D unclear. V shed 0 bases and J shed 4 bases, with 7 bases lying between them. The CDR3 has 13 residues. Germline lookup yields CDR1 SGHRS and CDR2 YFSETQ. CDR3: CASSLGRRETQYF. The CDR3, as DNA: TGCGCCAGCAGCTTGGGACGGAGAGAGACCCAGTACTTC. The full variable domain, completed using reference TRBV5-1 and TRBJ2-5, is KAGVTQTPRYLIKTRGQQVTLSCSPISGHRSVSWYQQTPGQGLQFLFEYFSETQRNKGNFPGRFSGRQFSNSRSEMNVSTLELGDSALYLCASSLGRRETQYFGPGTRLLVL.

This clonotype has a single count. The chain has TRBV20-1 and TRBJ2-5; 7 bases are shared with TRBD2. Germline V gene sequence: CDR1 DFQATT, CDR2 SNEGSKA (reference sequence). CDR3 size: 13 residues. After removal of 6 bases from V and 2 bases from J, the junction contained 6 bases not matched to a gene. CDR3 amino acids: CSAITAGQETQYF. CDR3 DNA: TGCAGTGCCATTACAGCGGGACAAGAGACCCAGTACTTC.

The chain links TRBV20-1 to TRBJ2-5; 10 nucleotides agree with TRBD2. With 3 bases clipped from V and 5 bases from J, the junction kept 12 bases outside the gene matches. CDR3 size: 16 residues. Germline CDR1 reads DFQATT; CDR2 reads SNEGSKA (reference sequence). The CDR3 reads CSASLSGREHGETQYF. The CDR3 DNA is TGCAGTGCTAGCTTAAGCGGGAGGGAGCATGGTGAGACCCAGTACTTC.

The chain couples TRBV30 to TRBJ2-7; TRBD1 matches 9 bases. This CDR3 has 13 residues. CDR1 is GTSNPN and CDR2 is SVGIG in the germline V gene (reference sequence). V shed 6 bases, J shed 6 bases, and the junction held 9 bases outside the gene matches. The CDR3 coding sequence is TGTGCCTGCTCCGGGACAGGGAAGGTCGAGCAGTACTTC. This translates into CACSGTGKVEQYF.

The chain carries TRBV19 and TRBJ2-1; 8 nucleotides agree with TRBD1. CDR1 is LNHDA and CDR2 is SQIVND in the germline V gene (reference sequence). Trimming at V came to 9 bases and at J to 7 bases, leaving 8 bases not matched to a gene. This CDR3 is built from 13 residues. The CDR3 region is CASQGAMGNEQFF. The CDR3 DNA reads TGTGCCAGCCAGGGGGCCATGGGGAATGAGCAGTTCTTC.

The rearrangement joins TRBV6-2 or TRBV6-3 to TRBJ1-1, with TRBD1 matching 8 bases. J lost 9 bases, V lost 6 bases, and 6 bases had no gene match. This CDR3 spans 12 amino acids. Germline V gene sequence: CDR1 MNHEY, CDR2 SVGEGT. DNA for the CDR3: TGTGCCAGCAGACTCGACAGGGGACAAGCTTTCTTT. It is translated as CASRLDRGQAFF.

This clonotype was observed once. This chain links TRBV28 with TRBJ2-7; 8 nucleotides line up with TRBD2. The CDR3 is 16 amino acids. V lost 2 bases, J lost 2 bases, and 8 bases stayed unmatched. Germline V lookup: CDR1 MDHEN, CDR2 SYDVKM. The CDR3 DNA reads as TGTGCCAGCAGTTTAAGAGCGGGACTAGAGCCCTACGAGCAGTACTTC. Protein sequence: CASSLRAGLEPYEQYF.

The chain is built from TRBV23-1 and TRBJ2-2; D is possibly TRBD2 (5 bases). TRBV23-1 is an ORF, with its function uncertain. CDR3 length equals 18 residues. The V end was cut by 2 bases, the J end by 2 bases, with 18 bases between. The CDR3, as DNA: TGCGCCAGCAGTCAAGGGCGAGCGACTACAAAAAACACCGGGGAGCTGTTTTTT. This gives the protein CASSQGRATTKNTGELFF.

The V call is TRBV18, the J call TRBJ2-5; TRBD1 is a possible D gene (5 bases). CDR1 and CDR2 (germline): KGHSH, LQKENI. This CDR3 is built from 13 residues. V dropped 3 bases and J dropped 2 bases, with 7 bases sitting between them. The CDR3 sequence: CASSPTGQETQYF. The CDR3 region has the DNA TGTGCCAGCTCACCCACAGGTCAAGAGACCCAGTACTTC.